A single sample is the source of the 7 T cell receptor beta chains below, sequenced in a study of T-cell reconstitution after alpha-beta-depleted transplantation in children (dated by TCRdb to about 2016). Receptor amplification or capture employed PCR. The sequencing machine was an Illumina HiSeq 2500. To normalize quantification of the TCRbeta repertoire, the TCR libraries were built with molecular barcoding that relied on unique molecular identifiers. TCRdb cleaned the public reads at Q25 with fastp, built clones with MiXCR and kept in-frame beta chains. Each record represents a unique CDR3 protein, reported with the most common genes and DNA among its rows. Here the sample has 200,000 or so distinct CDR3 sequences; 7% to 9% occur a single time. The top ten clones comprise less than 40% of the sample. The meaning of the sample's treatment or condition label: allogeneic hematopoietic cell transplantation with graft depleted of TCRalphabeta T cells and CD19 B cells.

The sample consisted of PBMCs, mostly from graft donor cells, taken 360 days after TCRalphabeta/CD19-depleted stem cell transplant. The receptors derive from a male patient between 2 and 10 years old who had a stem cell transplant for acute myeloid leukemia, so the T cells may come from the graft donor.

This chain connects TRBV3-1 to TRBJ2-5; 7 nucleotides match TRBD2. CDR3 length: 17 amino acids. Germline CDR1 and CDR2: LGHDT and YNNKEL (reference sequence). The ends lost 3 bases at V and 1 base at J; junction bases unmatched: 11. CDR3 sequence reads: CASSHRTSFPFQETQYF. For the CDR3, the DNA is TGTGCCAGCAGCCATCGGACTAGTTTCCCCTTCCAAGAGACCCAGTACTTC.

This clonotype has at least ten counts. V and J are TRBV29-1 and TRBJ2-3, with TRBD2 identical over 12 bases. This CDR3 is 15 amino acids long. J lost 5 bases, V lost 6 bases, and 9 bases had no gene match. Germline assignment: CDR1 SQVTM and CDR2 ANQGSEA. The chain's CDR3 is CSVERLAGVRDTQYF. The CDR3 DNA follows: TGCAGCGTAGAGAGACTAGCGGGAGTGAGAGATACGCAGTATTTT.

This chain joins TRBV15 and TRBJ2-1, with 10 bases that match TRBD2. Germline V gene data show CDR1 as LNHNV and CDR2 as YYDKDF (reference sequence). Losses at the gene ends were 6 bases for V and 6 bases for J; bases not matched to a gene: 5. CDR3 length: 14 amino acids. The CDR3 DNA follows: TGTGCCACCAGAAGCGGGGGGGCCTTCAATGAGCAGTTCTTC. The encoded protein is CATRSGGAFNEQFF.

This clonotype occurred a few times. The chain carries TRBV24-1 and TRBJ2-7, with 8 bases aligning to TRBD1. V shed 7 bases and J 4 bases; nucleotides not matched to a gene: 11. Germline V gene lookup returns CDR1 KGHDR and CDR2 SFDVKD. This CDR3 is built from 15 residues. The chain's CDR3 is CATSPPDRVRYEQYV. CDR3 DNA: TGTGCCACCAGCCCCCCGGACAGGGTAAGATACGAGCAGTACGTC.

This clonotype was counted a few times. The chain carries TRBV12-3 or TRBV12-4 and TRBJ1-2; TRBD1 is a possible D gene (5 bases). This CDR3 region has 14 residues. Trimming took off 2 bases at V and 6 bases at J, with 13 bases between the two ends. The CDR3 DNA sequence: TGTGCCAGCAGTTTAAGGCGCCTGGGGGATGGCTACACCTTC. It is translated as CASSLRRLGDGYTF.

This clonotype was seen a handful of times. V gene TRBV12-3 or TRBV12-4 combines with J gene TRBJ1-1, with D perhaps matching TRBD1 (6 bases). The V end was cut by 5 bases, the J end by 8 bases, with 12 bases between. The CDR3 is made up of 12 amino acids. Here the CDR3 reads CASSPGQTEAFF. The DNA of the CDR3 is TGTGCCAGCAGTCCTGGACAGACAGAAGCTTTCTTT.

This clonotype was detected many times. CDR3 in DNA: TGTGCCACCGGAGTTAATGGCTACAATGAGCAGTTCTTC. It encodes CATGVNGYNEQFF. This sequence joins TRBV12-3 or TRBV12-4 and TRBJ2-1, with no clear D. Trimming shortened V by 10 bases and J by 3 bases, and 13 bases separated the two germline ends. There are 13 residues in the CDR3.